This T cell receptor (beta chain) was retrieved from a study of prognosis after radiotherapy for stage I lung cancer. In the study overall: The study enrolled about 14 men and five or six women as patients, aged about 50 to 84 with a median of roughly 72 years. General study findings and limits: A fall in unique TCR clone counts followed stereotactic body radiation therapy, with medians of around 10,000 versus 6,900.

This CDR3 comprises 14 residues. CDR1 is MNHEY and CDR2 is SVGEGT in the germline V gene. The trim removed 3 bases at V and 8 bases at J, leaving 7 bases unmatched. Multiplex PCR in two rounds served to amplify TCR beta CDR3 from genomic DNA. Gene-specific primers for each TRBV and TRBJ gene drove first-round PCR. One entry per CDR3 protein results from TCRdb running MiXCR on the multiplex PCR reads. The sample carries about 31,000 distinct CDR3 sequences, 35% to 45% recorded once. About this clonotype: The target antigen is unknown. This likely stems from a read error, as it lies one base from a far larger clone.

This clonotype originated in a donor over 45 with non-small cell lung cancer. This specimen was PBMCs, taken before or after stereotactic body radiation therapy (not recorded which). The chain uses TRBV6-2 or TRBV6-3 and TRBJ1-1; TRBD1 matches at 9 bases. CDR3 sequence reads: CASSYAAGTGEAFF. Here the CDR3 DNA reads TGTGCCAGCAGTTATGCCGCAGGGACAGGGGAAGCTTTCTTT.